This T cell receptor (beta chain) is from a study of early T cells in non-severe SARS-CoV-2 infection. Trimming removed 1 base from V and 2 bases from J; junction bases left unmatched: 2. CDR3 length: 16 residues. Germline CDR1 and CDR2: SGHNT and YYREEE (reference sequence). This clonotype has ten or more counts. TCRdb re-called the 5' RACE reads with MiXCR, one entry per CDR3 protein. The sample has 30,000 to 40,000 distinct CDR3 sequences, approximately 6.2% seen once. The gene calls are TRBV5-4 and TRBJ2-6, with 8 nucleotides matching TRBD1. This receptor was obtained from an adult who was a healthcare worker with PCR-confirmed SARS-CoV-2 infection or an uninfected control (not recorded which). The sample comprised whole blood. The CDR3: CASSLQTGAGANVLTF. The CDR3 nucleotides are TGTGCCAGCAGCTTGCAGACAGGGGCTGGGGCCAACGTCCTGACTTTC.